Listed here are 10 T cell receptor beta chains from one sample, sequenced in a study of cytotoxic CD8 clonotypes in ibrutinib-treated CLL. The method was immunoSEQ multiplex PCR; TCRdb's version includes in-frame clones alone and lacks a portion of them. Among more than 55,000 clones listed, about three quarters were seen once. This specimen consisted of PBMCs, obtained after 12 months of ibrutinib treatment. Source of these receptors: a human donor with chronic lymphocytic leukemia.

This clone was seen a few times. The chain is built from TRBV6-1 and TRBJ2-1; maybe TRBD1 (5 bases). Germline CDR1 reads MNHNS; CDR2 reads SASEGT. V lost 4 bases, J lost 6 bases, and 7 bases lay in between. The CDR3 is made up of 12 amino acids. CDR3 nucleotides: TGTGCCAGCAGTGCCAGGGTCAATGAGCAGTTCTTC. Protein product: CASSARVNEQFF.

This clone was picked up one time. CDR3 coding DNA: TGTGCCAGCAGTCGAGACCGCTACTATGGCTACACCTTC. Its protein is CASSRDRYYGYTF. The chain uses TRBV6-5 and TRBJ1-2; D call uncertain. CDR1 and CDR2 (germline): MNHEY, SVGAGI. V was trimmed by 5 bases and J by 3 bases, leaving 10 bases between them. The CDR3 is 13 amino acids.

The gene calls are TRBV11-2 and TRBJ2-1; TRBD2 agrees at 7 bases. V was pared by 3 bases and J by 7 bases, with 9 bases of the junction left unmatched. The CDR3 loop spans 15 amino acids. Germline loops: CDR1 SGHAT, CDR2 FQNNGV. This CDR3 is CASSFYRGSYNEQFF. The CDR3 nucleotides read TGTGCCAGCAGCTTTTATCGCGGGAGTTATAATGAGCAGTTCTTC. Variable domain in full (rest from reference TRBV11-2 and TRBJ2-1): EAGVAQSPRYKIIEKRQSVAFWCNPISGHATLYWYQQILGQGPKLLIQFQNNGVVDDSQLPKDRFSAERLKGVDSTLKIQPAKLEDSAVYLCASSFYRGSYNEQFFGPGTRLTVL.

This clone was picked up one time. The chain uses TRBV9 and TRBJ2-1; 13 nucleotides agree with TRBD2. Looked up from germline, CDR1 is SGDLS and CDR2 is YYNGEE. The CDR3 runs 15 residues. V gave up 4 bases and J gave up 8 bases; unmatched junction bases: 6. The CDR3 bases are TGTGCCAGCAGCTCACTAGCGGGAGGGCTCGATGAGCAGTTCTTC. Translated: CASSSLAGGLDEQFF.

The V call is TRBV6-6, the J call TRBJ1-2; TRBD1 is a possible D gene (6 bases). The CDR3 runs to 12 residues. V was trimmed by 7 bases and J by 11 bases, leaving 17 bases between them. Germline V gene data show CDR1 as MNHNY and CDR2 as SVGAGI (reference sequence). The CDR3 region is CASTEGVNPYTF. The CDR3 DNA is TGTGCCAGCACTGAGGGGGTGAATCCTTACACCTTC.

This clone was picked up a small number of times. The chain employs TRBV7-2 and TRBJ1-1, with 7 bases matching TRBD1. The CDR3 runs to 17 residues. V was pared by 1 base and J by 5 bases, with 13 bases of the junction left unmatched. The V gene's germline CDR1 is SGHTA and CDR2 FQGNSA. The CDR3 DNA reads TGTGCCAGCAGCTTAGTTTACAAACAGGGGCGGGGAACTGAAGCTTTCTTT. Its translation is CASSLVYKQGRGTEAFF.

The chain couples TRBV7-6 to TRBJ2-5; D unclear. The V and J ends lost 2 bases and 5 bases respectively, with 3 bases between them. Germline CDR1 is SGHVS and CDR2 is FNYEAQ. This CDR3 has 11 amino acids. The CDR3 nucleotides read TGTGCCAGCAGCTTATCGGAGACCCAGTACTTC. Translating gives CASSLSETQYF.

The chain recombines TRBV5-1 with TRBJ1-2; 8 positions match TRBD1. Per germline, CDR1 SGHRS and CDR2 YFSETQ. Trimming cost V 5 bases and J 2 bases; bases outside gene matches: 5. The CDR3 is 14 amino acids. Written as DNA, the CDR3 is TGCGCCAGCAGTCAGGACAGGGCGAACTATGGCTACACCTTC. It specifies CASSQDRANYGYTF. The variable domain in full, completed from reference TRBV5-1 and TRBJ1-2, reads KAGVTQTPRYLIKTRGQQVTLSCSPISGHRSVSWYQQTPGQGLQFLFEYFSETQRNKGNFPGRFSGRQFSNSRSEMNVSTLELGDSALYLCASSQDRANYGYTFGSGTRLTVV.

CDR3 nucleotides: TGTGCCAGCAGCTTAGAGGTAGGAGGACTAGCCCTCTACGAGCAGTACTTC. Protein: CASSLEVGGLALYEQYF. The genes are TRBV11-2 and TRBJ2-7; 8 bases agree with TRBD2. V lost 0 bases and J lost 3; bases outside the gene matches: 10. Germline V CDR1 and CDR2: SGHAT, FQNNGV. This CDR3 region has 17 residues.

This sequence joins TRBV9 and TRBJ1-1; no clear D. V shed 0 bases and J shed 2 bases, with 14 bases lying between them. Looked up from germline, CDR1 is SGDLS and CDR2 is YYNGEE. CDR3 length equals 16 residues. CDR3 nucleotide sequence: TGTGCCAGCAGCGTAGGGTCAGCGGGCCTTAACACTGAAGCTTTCTTT. Its protein is CASSVGSAGLNTEAFF.